The 32 T cell receptor beta chains below all came from one sample that was sequenced in a study of T cells in Graves' hyperthyroidism and ophthalmopathy. Amplification yielded TCR beta CDR3 regions, with RNA transcripts as the source. The HTBI primer set served for first-round RT-PCR of the TCR CDR3. TCRdb reprocessed the multiplex PCR reads via MiXCR and lists one record per CDR3 protein. The data contain 470,000 or so distinct CDR3 sequences, less than 25% of them seen just once; the ten biggest clones take up about 30%. Specimen: blood. The receptor set was obtained from a man aged 18 to 29 with Graves' hyperthyroidism.

This clonotype was observed at least ten times. The chain has TRBV11-2 and TRBJ2-4, with a possible D match to TRBD1 (6 bases). The CDR3 contains 13 residues. Germline V gives CDR1 SGHAT, CDR2 FQNNGV. Trimming took 6 bases from V and 3 from J, leaving 9 bases between them. The CDR3 here is CASRQGLKNIQYF. CDR3 in DNA: TGTGCCAGCAGACAGGGTCTCAAAAACATTCAGTACTTC.

Turning to this clonotype: Sequence at one end of the junction differs from germline and may be a read error. This sequence joins TRBV10-3 and TRBJ2-7; no clear D. The CDR3 loop spans 16 amino acids. CDR1 is ENHRY, CDR2 SYGVKD, per germline. The CDR3 DNA sequence: TGTGCCGTCAGTGAGCCCTCATTTGGGCGACCCTACGAGCAGTACTTC. This codes for CAVSEPSFGRPYEQYF.

This clonotype appeared many times. The J gene is TRBJ1-2, the V gene TRBV12-3 or TRBV12-4; perhaps TRBD1 as D (6 bases). The CDR3 length is 12 residues. The ends were cut back, 8 bases at V and 9 bases at J, with 16 bases in the middle. The CDR3 DNA reads TGTGCCAGCTCCAGTACAGGGTCAAGCTACACCTTC. Protein product: CASSSTGSSYTF.

The chain links TRBV28 to TRBJ2-6; D is possibly TRBD1 (5 bases). V was pared by 2 bases and J by 2 bases, with 7 bases between. CDR1 is MDHEN, CDR2 SYDVKM, per germline. CDR3 length equals 15 residues. DNA of the CDR3: TGTGCCAGCAGTTTAGTGACAGCTGGGGCCAACGTCCTGACTTTC. It translates to CASSLVTAGANVLTF.

This clonotype was detected only a few times. The CDR3 DNA sequence: TGTGCCAGTTTTTCGGACGGGGGAGGGTCCGGGGAGCTGTTTTTT. Protein: CASFSDGGGSGELFF. The V call is TRBV19, the J call TRBJ2-2; 7 bases agree with TRBD2. CDR3 length equals 15 residues. V dropped 8 bases and J dropped 6; count of bases not matched to a gene: 12. Germline-derived CDR1 and CDR2 are LNHDA and SQIVND (reference sequence).

In its sample, this clonotype was seen many times. This CDR3 is CAISEPSSPAEQYF. The CDR3 bases are TGTGCCATCAGTGAACCCAGCTCACCGGCCGAGCAGTACTTC. This rearrangement joins TRBV10-3 to TRBJ2-7; D remains unclear. Looked up from germline, CDR1 is ENHRY and CDR2 is SYGVKD. Trimming shortened V by 3 bases and J by 6 bases, and 15 bases separated the two germline ends. The CDR3 contains 14 residues.

This chain links TRBV12-3 or TRBV12-4 with TRBJ2-5; 7 bases align to TRBD2. There are 14 residues in the CDR3. Losses at the gene ends were 0 bases for V and 6 bases for J; bases not matched to a gene: 4. The CDR3 DNA reads TGTGCCAGCAGTTTAGCGGGAGGGCCGAAGACCCAGTACTTC. Encoded protein: CASSLAGGPKTQYF.

This clonotype has a count of ten or more. V and J are TRBV2 and TRBJ2-2; maybe TRBD1 (7 bases). Germline lookup yields CDR1 SNHLY and CDR2 FYNNEI. V was shortened by 3 bases and J by 7 bases, with 27 bases between the two germline ends. The CDR3 has 19 residues. As DNA, the CDR3 is TGTGCCAGCAGTGACAGGGGGGCCCCCTCCGGGTCAGTTGTCGGGGAGCTGTTTTTT. Amino acids: CASSDRGAPSGSVVGELFF.

J is TRBJ1-3 and V is TRBV11-3; 7 bases agree with TRBD1. Germline V gene sequence: CDR1 SGHNT, CDR2 YENEEA. This CDR3 contains 13 residues. V was clipped by 5 bases and J by 5 bases; unmatched bases: 3. CDR3 amino acids: CASSPQGRNTIYF. The CDR3 nucleotides read TGTGCCAGCAGCCCACAGGGGAGAAACACCATATATTTT.

This clonotype came up many times. The chain joins TRBV29-1 to TRBJ1-2; TRBD1 matches at 8 bases. The CDR3 extends over 13 amino acids. Germline trimming cut 5 bases from V and 6 bases from J; bases unmatched to any gene: 8. Germline V gene data show CDR1 as SQVTM and CDR2 as ANQGSEA. CDR3 residues: CSVPGQAVDGYTF. The CDR3 DNA reads TGCAGCGTTCCGGGACAGGCAGTCGATGGCTACACCTTC.

Notes on this clonotype: A clone one base away is much larger, so this may be a read error. The chain couples TRBV9 to TRBJ1-1; D possibly corresponds to TRBD1 (5 bases). Germline CDR1 and CDR2: SGDLS and YYNGEE. This CDR3 is built from 15 residues. The CDR3 region is CASSPDSFMNTEACF. CDR3 in DNA: TGTGCCAGCAGCCCTGACAGCTTTATGAACACTGAAGCTTGCTTT.

This clonotype was seen repeatedly, ten times or more. The chain is built from TRBV9 and TRBJ1-1; 9 bases map to TRBD1. There are 15 residues in the CDR3. Germline V gene data show CDR1 as SGDLS and CDR2 as YYNGEE. After removal of 3 bases from V and 4 bases from J, the junction contained 7 bases not matched to a gene. The CDR3 bases are TGTGCCAGCAGCGCCCACAGGGGGCAGGGCACTGAAGCTTTCTTT. Translated, it gives CASSAHRGQGTEAFF.

In this sample, this clonotype turned up many times. The chain uses TRBV11-3 and TRBJ1-6; 7 bases fit TRBD1. J lost 1 base, V lost 1 base, and 4 bases had no gene match. The CDR3 loop spans 17 amino acids. Looked up from germline, CDR1 is SGHNT and CDR2 is YENEEA. The CDR3 reads CASSLGRGQSYNSPLHF. The DNA for the CDR3 is TGTGCCAGCAGCTTAGGAAGGGGGCAATCCTATAATTCACCCCTCCACTTT.

This clonotype was recorded many times. The chain links TRBV2 to TRBJ2-7; D perhaps matches TRBD1 (6 bases). With 5 bases removed from V and 7 bases from J, the gap between germline ends came to 18 bases. Looked up from germline, CDR1 is SNHLY and CDR2 is FYNNEI. This CDR3 region has 14 residues. Written as DNA, the CDR3 is TGTGCCAGCAGTAGGACCACAGGGATTCGGGAGCAGTACTTC. Its protein is CASSRTTGIREQYF.

As regards this clonotype: The junction differs from germline at one of its ends, possibly a read error. V gene TRBV29-1 combines with J gene TRBJ1-1, with 8 bases aligning to TRBD1. Germline lookup yields CDR1 SQVTM and CDR2 ANQGSEA. The CDR3 runs to 12 residues. CDR3: CSVEDQGAPACF. CDR3 DNA: TGCAGCGTTGAAGATCAGGGGGCGCCTGCTTGCTTT.

This clonotype has a count of ten or more. The rearrangement uses TRBV2 and TRBJ1-1; maybe TRBD1 (6 bases). The V and J ends lost 7 bases and 6 bases respectively, with 15 bases between them. The CDR3 totals 13 residues. Germline CDR1 is SNHLY and CDR2 is FYNNEI. CDR3 loop: CASTAGGWAEAFF. The CDR3 DNA reads as TGTGCCAGCACCGCCGGGGGCTGGGCTGAAGCTTTCTTT.

At least ten counts were recorded for this clonotype. The chain links TRBV2 to TRBJ1-1; D gene uncertain. The CDR3 has 13 amino acids. Germline-derived CDR1 and CDR2 are SNHLY and FYNNEI. V lost 4 bases to trimming and J lost 2 bases, with 8 bases between them. CDR3 DNA: TGTGCCAGCAGTGGCGAGGTAAACACTGAAGCTTTCTTT. This sequence encodes CASSGEVNTEAFF.

This clonotype was picked up many times. The chain has TRBV5-1 and TRBJ2-7, with no clear D. CDR3 size: 14 residues. The V end was cut by 0 bases, the J end by 0 bases, with 7 bases between. Looked up from germline, CDR1 is SGHRS and CDR2 is YFSETQ. The CDR3 nucleotides are TGCGCCAGCAGCTTGGACGGCAACTCCTACGAGCAGTACTTC. This gives the protein CASSLDGNSYEQYF. Variable domain in full (rest from reference TRBV5-1 and TRBJ2-7): KAGVTQTPRYLIKTRGQQVTLSCSPISGHRSVSWYQQTPGQGLQFLFEYFSETQRNKGNFPGRFSGRQFSNSRSEMNVSTLELGDSALYLCASSLDGNSYEQYFGPGTRLTVT.

The chain couples TRBV3-1 to TRBJ1-1; D ambiguous. Germline V CDR1 and CDR2: LGHDT, YNNKEL (reference sequence). The CDR3 runs to 15 residues. V lost 3 bases and J lost 5, with 16 bases in between. DNA for the CDR3: TGTGCCAGCAGCCAGAGAAACCATTGGAGGACTGAAGCTTTCTTT. Amino acids: CASSQRNHWRTEAFF.

This clonotype was seen at least ten times. The J gene is TRBJ1-2, the V gene TRBV5-6; D ambiguous. Germline CDR1 and CDR2: SGHDT and YYEEEE. Trimming removed 5 bases from V and 8 bases from J, with 10 bases in between. The CDR3 has 11 residues. CDR3 sequence reads: CASRERSGYTF. CDR3 DNA: TGTGCCAGCAGGGAGAGGAGCGGCTACACCTTC.

This clonotype appeared a few times. This sequence joins TRBV18 and TRBJ1-3; D is ambiguous. This CDR3 region has 14 residues. V was pared by 3 bases and J by 3 bases, with 9 bases between. Germline assignment: CDR1 KGHSH and CDR2 LQKENI. The CDR3 protein is CASSPPELGNTIYF. CDR3 nucleotides: TGTGCCAGCTCACCTCCAGAACTTGGAAACACCATATATTTT.

This clonotype is a singleton in its sample. A read error may explain this, as a much larger clone is one base away. No conserved phenylalanine or tryptophan ends this CDR3, so it is likely a read error. The V call is TRBV6-1, the J call TRBJ2-2; 7 nucleotides agree with TRBD1. The germline V gene has CDR1 MNHNS and CDR2 SASEGT. The length of the CDR3 is 16 residues. After removal of 5 bases from V and 7 bases from J, the junction contained 13 bases not matched to a gene. CDR3 sequence (DNA): TGTGCCAGCAGTCGACGACAGGGAATAATGATCGGGGAGCTGTTTGTT. The encoded protein is CASSRRQGIMIGELFV.

This clonotype was found many times. The chain employs TRBV2 and TRBJ1-5; D uncertain. The CDR3 consists of 13 residues. The V gene lost 5 bases and the J gene lost 5 bases, with 10 bases spanning the gap. Germline values: CDR1 SNHLY, CDR2 FYNNEI. The CDR3 loop is CASSFQIDQPQHF. CDR3 coding DNA: TGTGCCAGCAGTTTTCAGATAGATCAGCCCCAGCATTTT.

Details on this clonotype: A much more abundant neighbour one base away suggests this may be a read error. The rearrangement links TRBV28 to TRBJ2-7; unclear D gene. The ends were cut back, 7 bases at V and 9 bases at J, with 16 bases in the middle. The CDR3 runs to 12 residues. In germline, CDR1 is MDHEN, CDR2 SYDVKM. CDR3 protein: CASTTRKDGQYF. The DNA for the CDR3 is TGTGCCAGCACCACTCGGAAGGACGGGCAGTACTTC.

The sample holds a few counts of this clonotype. The CDR3 DNA reads as TGTGCCAGCAGAACCCCGGGAGGCTCAGGGGAGCAGTACTTC. Translation: CASRTPGGSGEQYF. The rearrangement links TRBV28 to TRBJ2-7; 7 bases align to TRBD2. After removal of 6 bases from V and 7 bases from J, the junction contained 12 bases not matched to a gene. The CDR3 runs to 14 residues. Germline V lookup: CDR1 MDHEN, CDR2 SYDVKM. The full variable domain, its missing parts supplied by reference TRBV28 and TRBJ2-7, is DVKVTQSSRYLVKRTGEKVFLECVQDMDHENMFWYRQDPGLGLRLIYFSYDVKMKEKGDIPEGYSVSREKKERFSLILESASTNQTSMYLCASRTPGGSGEQYFGPGTRLTVT.

This clonotype was picked up a small number of times. The V call is TRBV19, the J call TRBJ1-5, with a tentative D call TRBD1 (6 bases). Germline CDR1 and CDR2: LNHDA and SQIVND (reference sequence). V was shortened by 4 bases and J by 2 bases, with 12 bases between the two germline ends. The CDR3 has 15 amino acids. The CDR3 sequence: CASSTPPGGNQPQHF. The CDR3 DNA is TGTGCCAGTAGTACCCCCCCAGGGGGCAATCAGCCCCAGCATTTT.

The V call is TRBV6-2 or TRBV6-3, the J call TRBJ2-2, with no clear D. The CDR3 runs to 14 residues. Trimming pared 2 bases from V and 4 bases from J, leaving 8 bases between. The germline V gene encodes CDR1 MNHEY and CDR2 SVGEGT. CDR3 residues: CASSYRWSTGELFF. CDR3 DNA sequence: TGTGCCAGCAGTTACCGGTGGTCCACCGGGGAGCTGTTTTTT.

J is TRBJ1-1 and V is TRBV12-3 or TRBV12-4; D unresolved. Trimming pared 6 bases from V and 0 bases from J, leaving 11 bases between. The CDR3 covers 14 residues. The chain's CDR3 is CASRPAGVNTEAFF. The CDR3 DNA is TGTGCCAGCAGGCCTGCCGGGGTGAACACTGAAGCTTTCTTT.

This clonotype was seen a handful of times. The chain has TRBV12-3 or TRBV12-4 and TRBJ1-1; 12 bases map to TRBD1. This CDR3 has 15 residues. Unmatched junction bases numbered 5, after V lost 5 bases and J lost 4 bases. In DNA, the CDR3 is TGTGCCAGCAGTGGCGGGACAGGGGGCCGCACTGAAGCTTTCTTT. It codes for CASSGGTGGRTEAFF.

The sample holds a few counts of this clonotype. The gene calls are TRBV7-2 and TRBJ1-5; 7 positions match TRBD1. The CDR3 length is 15 residues. Germline-derived CDR1 and CDR2 are SGHTA and FQGNSA. Losses at the gene ends were 5 bases for V and 4 bases for J; bases not matched to a gene: 8. The CDR3 loop reads CASSPSTGRNQPQHF. The CDR3 nucleotides are TGTGCCAGCAGCCCCTCGACAGGGCGAAATCAGCCCCAGCATTTT.

The table lists this clonotype with many counts. The rearrangement joins TRBV28 to TRBJ1-1; unclear D gene. The CDR3 totals 14 residues. Trimming cost V 1 base and J 1 base, with 7 bases left between them. From germline, CDR1 is MDHEN and CDR2 SYDVKM. The CDR3 sequence: CASSLSQANTEAFF. DNA of the CDR3: TGTGCCAGCAGTTTATCCCAAGCGAACACTGAAGCTTTCTTT.

This clonotype came up a few times. The chain joins TRBV2 to TRBJ2-5; the match to TRBD1 covers 7 bases. The germline V gene has CDR1 SNHLY and CDR2 FYNNEI. The CDR3 contains 15 residues. V dropped 4 bases and J dropped 2; count of bases not matched to a gene: 7. The CDR3 reads CASSGDRETQETQYF. The CDR3 DNA sequence: TGTGCCAGCAGTGGTGACAGGGAAACTCAAGAGACCCAGTACTTC.